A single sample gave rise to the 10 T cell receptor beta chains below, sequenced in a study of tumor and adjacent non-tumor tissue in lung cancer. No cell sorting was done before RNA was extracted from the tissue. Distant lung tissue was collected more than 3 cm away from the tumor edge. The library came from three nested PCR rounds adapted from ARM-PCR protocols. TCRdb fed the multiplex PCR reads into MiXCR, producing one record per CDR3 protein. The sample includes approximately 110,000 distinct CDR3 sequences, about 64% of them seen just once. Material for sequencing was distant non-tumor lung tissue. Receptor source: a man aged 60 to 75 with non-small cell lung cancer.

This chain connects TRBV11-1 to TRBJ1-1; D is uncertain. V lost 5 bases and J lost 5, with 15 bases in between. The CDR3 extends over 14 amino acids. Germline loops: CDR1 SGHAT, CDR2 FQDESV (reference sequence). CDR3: CASSISAYETEAFF. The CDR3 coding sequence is TGTGCCAGCAGCATATCGGCTTACGAGACTGAAGCTTTCTTT. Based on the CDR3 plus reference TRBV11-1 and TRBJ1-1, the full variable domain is EAEVAQSPRYKITEKSQAVAFWCDPISGHATLYWYRQILGQGPELLVQFQDESVVDDSQLPKDRFSAERLKGVDSTLKIQPAELGDSAMYLCASSISAYETEAFFGQGTRLTVV.

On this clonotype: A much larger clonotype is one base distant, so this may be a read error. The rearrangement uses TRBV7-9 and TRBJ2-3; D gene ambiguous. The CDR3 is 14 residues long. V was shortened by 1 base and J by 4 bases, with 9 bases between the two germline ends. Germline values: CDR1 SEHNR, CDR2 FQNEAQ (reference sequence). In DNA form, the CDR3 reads TGTGCCAGCAGCTTAGACAGTCCCTCAGATACGCAGTATTTT. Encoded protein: CASSLDSPSDTQYF.

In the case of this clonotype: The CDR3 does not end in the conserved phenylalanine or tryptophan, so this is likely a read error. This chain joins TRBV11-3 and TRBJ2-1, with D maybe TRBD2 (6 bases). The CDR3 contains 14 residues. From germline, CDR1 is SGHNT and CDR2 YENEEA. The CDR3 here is CACSWEGLSNEQFL. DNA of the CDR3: TGTGCCTGCAGCTGGGAAGGACTATCGAATGAGCAGTTCCTC.

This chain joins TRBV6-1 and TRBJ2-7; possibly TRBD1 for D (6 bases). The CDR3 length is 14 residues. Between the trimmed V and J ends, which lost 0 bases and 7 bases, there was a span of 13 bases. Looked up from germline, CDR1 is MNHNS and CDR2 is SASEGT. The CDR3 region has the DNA TGTGCCAGCAGTGAAGCACAGGGAATAAGGGAGCAGTACTTC. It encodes CASSEAQGIREQYF.

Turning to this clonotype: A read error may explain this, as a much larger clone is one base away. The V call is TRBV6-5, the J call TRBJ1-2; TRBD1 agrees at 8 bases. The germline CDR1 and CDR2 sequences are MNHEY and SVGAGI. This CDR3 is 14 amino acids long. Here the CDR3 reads CASARGRNNYVYTF. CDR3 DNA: TGTGCCAGTGCCAGGGGGCGCAATAACTATGTCTACACCTTC.

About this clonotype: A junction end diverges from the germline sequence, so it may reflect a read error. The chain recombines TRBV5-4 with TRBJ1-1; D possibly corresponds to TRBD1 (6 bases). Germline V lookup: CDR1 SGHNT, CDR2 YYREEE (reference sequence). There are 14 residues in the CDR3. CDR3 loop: CGSSRNGQLTEAFF. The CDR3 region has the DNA TGTGGCAGCAGCCGAAACGGACAGCTTACTGAAGCTTTCTTT.

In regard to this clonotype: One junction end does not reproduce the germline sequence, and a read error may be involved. CDR3 bases: TGTGCCAGCAACACCGCAGGACAGGGGCGTTACGATCAGTACTTC. Translated, it gives CASNTAGQGRYDQYF. V gene TRBV11-1 combines with J gene TRBJ2-7, with TRBD1 matching 9 bases. The CDR3 contains 15 residues. The V gene's germline CDR1 is SGHAT and CDR2 FQDESV (reference sequence).

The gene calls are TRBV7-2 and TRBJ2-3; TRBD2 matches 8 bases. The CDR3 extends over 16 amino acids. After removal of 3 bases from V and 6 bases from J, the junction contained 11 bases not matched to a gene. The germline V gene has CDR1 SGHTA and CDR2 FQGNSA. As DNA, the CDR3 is TGTACCAGCAGCTTGTGGGCAGCGGGAGTTCGGGATACGCAGTATTTT. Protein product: CTSSLWAAGVRDTQYF.

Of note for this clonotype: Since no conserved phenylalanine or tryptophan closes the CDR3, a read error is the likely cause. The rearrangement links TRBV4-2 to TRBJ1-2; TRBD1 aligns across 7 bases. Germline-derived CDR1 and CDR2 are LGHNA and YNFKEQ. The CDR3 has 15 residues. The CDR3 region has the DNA TGTGCCAGCAGTCAAGATATCCGACAGGGTGGCGTCTACACCTAC. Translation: CASSQDIRQGGVYTY.

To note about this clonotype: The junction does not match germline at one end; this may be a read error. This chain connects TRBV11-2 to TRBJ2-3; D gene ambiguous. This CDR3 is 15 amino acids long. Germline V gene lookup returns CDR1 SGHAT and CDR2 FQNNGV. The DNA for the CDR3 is TGTGCCAGCAGCTTACTATCCCTCGGCACAGATATGCAGTATTTT. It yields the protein CASSLLSLGTDMQYF.